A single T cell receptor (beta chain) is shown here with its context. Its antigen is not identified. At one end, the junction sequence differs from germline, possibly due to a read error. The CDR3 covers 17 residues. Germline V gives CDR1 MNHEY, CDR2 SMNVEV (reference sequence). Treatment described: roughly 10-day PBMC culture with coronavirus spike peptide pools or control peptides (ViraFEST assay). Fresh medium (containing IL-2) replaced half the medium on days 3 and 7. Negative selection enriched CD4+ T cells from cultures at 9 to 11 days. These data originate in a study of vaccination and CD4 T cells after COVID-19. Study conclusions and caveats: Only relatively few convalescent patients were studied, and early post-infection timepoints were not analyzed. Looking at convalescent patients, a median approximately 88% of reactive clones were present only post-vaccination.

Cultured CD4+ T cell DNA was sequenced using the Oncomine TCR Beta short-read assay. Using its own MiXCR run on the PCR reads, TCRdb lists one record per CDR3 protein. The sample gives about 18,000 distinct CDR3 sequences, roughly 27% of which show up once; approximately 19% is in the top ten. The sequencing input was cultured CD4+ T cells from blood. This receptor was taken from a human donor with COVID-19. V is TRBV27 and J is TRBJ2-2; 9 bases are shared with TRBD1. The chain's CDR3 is CASSLLLTGGFTGGLFF. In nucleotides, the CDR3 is TGTGCCAGCAGTTTACTACTAACAGGGGGCTTCACCGGGGGGCTGTTTTTT.